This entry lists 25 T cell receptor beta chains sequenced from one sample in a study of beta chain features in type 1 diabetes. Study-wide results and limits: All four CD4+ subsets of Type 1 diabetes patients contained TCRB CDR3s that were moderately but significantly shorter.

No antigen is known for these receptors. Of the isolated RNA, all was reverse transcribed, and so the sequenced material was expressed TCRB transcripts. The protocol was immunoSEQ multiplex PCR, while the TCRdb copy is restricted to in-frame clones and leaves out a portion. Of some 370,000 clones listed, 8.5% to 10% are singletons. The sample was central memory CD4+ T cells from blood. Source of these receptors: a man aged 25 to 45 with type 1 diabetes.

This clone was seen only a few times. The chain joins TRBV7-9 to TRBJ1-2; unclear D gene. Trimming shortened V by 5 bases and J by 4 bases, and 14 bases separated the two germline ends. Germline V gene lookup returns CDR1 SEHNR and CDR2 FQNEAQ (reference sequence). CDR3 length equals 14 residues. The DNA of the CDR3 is TGTGCCAGCAGCGATAGCAAGACCGGCTATGGCTACACCTTC. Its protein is CASSDSKTGYGYTF.

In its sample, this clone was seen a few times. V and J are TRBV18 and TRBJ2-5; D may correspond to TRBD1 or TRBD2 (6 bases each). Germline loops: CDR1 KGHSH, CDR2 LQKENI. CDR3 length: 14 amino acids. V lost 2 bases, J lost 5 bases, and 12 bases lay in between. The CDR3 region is CASSPIGGRETQYF. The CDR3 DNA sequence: TGTGCCAGCTCACCAATTGGGGGGCGTGAGACCCAGTACTTC.

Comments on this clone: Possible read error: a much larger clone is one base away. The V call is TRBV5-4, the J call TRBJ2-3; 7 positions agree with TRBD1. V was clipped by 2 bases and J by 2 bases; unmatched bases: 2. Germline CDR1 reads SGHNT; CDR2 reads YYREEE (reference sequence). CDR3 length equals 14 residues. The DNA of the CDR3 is TGTGCCAGCAGCTTAGGACAGGCCACAGATACGCAGTATTTT. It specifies CASSLGQATDTQYF.

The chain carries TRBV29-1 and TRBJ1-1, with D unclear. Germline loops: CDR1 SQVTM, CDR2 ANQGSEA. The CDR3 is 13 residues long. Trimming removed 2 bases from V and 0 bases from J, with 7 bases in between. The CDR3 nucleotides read TGCAGCGTTGAAAAGCTTATGAACACTGAAGCTTTCTTT. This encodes CSVEKLMNTEAFF. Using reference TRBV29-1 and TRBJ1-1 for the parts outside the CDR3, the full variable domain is SAVISQKPSRDICQRGTSLTIQCQVDSQVTMMFWYRQQPGQSLTLIATANQGSEATYESGFVIDKFPISRPNLTFSTLTVSNMSPEDSSIYLCSVEKLMNTEAFFGQGTRLTVV.

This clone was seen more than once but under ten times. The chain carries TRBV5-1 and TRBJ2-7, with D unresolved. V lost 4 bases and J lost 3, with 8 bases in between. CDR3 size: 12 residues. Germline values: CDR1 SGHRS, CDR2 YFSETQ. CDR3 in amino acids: CASSLTRYEQYF. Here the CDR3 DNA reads TGCGCCAGCAGCCTTACACGCTACGAGCAGTACTTC.

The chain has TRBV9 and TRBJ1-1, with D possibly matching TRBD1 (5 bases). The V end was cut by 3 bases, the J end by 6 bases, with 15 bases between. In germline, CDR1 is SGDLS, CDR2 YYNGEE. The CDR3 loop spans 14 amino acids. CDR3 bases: TGTGCCAGCAGCGGCCGGGACTTCTGGTCTGAAGCTTTCTTT. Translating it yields CASSGRDFWSEAFF.

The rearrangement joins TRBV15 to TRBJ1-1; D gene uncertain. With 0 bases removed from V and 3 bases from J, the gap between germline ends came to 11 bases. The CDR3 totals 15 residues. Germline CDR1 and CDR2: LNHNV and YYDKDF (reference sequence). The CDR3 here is CATSRETRADTEAFF. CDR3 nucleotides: TGTGCCACCAGCAGAGAAACGAGGGCGGACACTGAAGCTTTCTTT. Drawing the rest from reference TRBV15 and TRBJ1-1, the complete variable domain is DAMVIQNPRYQVTQFGKPVTLSCSQTLNHNVMYWYQQKSSQAPKLLFHYYDKDFNNEADTPDNFQSRRPNTSFCFLDIRSPGLGDTAMYLCATSRETRADTEAFFGQGTRLTVV.

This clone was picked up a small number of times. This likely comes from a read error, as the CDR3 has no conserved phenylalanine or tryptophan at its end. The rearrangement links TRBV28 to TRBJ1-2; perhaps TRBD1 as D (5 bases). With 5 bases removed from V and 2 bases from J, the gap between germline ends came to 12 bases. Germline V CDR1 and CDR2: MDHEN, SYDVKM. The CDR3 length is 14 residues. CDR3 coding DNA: TGTGCCAGCAGTCCTACAGGCGGAAACTATGGCTACACCCTC. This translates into CASSPTGGNYGYTL.

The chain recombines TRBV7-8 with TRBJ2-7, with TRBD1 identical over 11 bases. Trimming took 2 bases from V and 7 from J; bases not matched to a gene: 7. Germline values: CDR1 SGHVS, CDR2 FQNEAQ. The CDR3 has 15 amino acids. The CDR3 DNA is TGTGCCAGCAGCTTAATCCTCGGGACAGGGGGTGAGCAGTACTTC. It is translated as CASSLILGTGGEQYF.

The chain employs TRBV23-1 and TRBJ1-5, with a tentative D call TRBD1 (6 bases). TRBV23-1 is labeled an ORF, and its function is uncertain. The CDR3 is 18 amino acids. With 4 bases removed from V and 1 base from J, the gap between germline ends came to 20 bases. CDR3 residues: CASSLSPRVGGSNQPQHF. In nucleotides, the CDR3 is TGCGCCAGCAGTCTTTCGCCGAGGGTAGGGGGAAGCAATCAGCCCCAGCATTTT.

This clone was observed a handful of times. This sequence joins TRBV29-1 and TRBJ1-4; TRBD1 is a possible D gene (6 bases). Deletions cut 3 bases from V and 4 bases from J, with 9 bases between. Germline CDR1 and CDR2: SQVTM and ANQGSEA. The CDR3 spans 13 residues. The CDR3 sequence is CSVEGGGNEKLFF. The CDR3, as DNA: TGCAGCGTTGAGGGAGGGGGTAATGAAAAACTGTTTTTT.

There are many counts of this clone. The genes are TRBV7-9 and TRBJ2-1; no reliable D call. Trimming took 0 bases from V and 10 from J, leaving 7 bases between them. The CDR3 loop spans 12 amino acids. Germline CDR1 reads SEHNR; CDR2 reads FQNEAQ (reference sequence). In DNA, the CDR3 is TGTGCCAGCAGCTTAGCACAACAGGAGCAGTTCTTC. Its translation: CASSLAQQEQFF.

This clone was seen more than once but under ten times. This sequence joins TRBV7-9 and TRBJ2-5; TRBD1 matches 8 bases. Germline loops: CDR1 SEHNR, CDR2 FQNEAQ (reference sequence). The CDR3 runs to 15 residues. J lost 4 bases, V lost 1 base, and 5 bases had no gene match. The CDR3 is CASSLGADRGETQYF. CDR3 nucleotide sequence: TGTGCCAGCAGCTTAGGCGCCGACAGGGGAGAGACCCAGTACTTC.

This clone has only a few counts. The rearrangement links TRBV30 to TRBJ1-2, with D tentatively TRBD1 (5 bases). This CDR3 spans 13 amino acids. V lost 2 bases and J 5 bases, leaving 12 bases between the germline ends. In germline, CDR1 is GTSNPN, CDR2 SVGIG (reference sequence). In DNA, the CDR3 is TGTGCCTGGAGTCGGGACGGAGGATATGGCTACACCTTC. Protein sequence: CAWSRDGGYGYTF.

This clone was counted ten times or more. CDR3 region: CASSAISRNEQFF. The CDR3 DNA reads as TGTGCCAGCAGTGCTATCTCGAGAAATGAGCAGTTCTTC. The rearrangement links TRBV2 to TRBJ2-1; D not certain. The V end lost 4 bases, the J end lost 7 bases, and 11 bases lay between the germline ends. The V gene's germline CDR1 is SNHLY and CDR2 FYNNEI. This CDR3 spans 13 amino acids.

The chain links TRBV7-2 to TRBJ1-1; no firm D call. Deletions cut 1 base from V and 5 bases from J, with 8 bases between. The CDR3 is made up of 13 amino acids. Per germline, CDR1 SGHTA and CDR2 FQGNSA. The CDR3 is CASSLDLRTEAFF. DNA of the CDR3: TGTGCCAGCAGCTTAGATTTGAGGACTGAAGCTTTCTTT.

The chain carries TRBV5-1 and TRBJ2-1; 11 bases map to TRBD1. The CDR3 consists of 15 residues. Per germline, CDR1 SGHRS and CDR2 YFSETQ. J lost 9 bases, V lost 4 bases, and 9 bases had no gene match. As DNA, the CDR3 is TGCGCCAGCAGCCCGGGGACAGGGGGTTCGGTTGAGCAGTTCTTC. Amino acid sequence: CASSPGTGGSVEQFF.

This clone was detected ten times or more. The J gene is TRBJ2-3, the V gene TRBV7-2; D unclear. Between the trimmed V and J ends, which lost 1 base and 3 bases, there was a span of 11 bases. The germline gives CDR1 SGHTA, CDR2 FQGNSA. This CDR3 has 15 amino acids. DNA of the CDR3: TGTGCCAGCAGCTTAGGGGGATCCCGGACAGATACGCAGTATTTT. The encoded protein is CASSLGGSRTDTQYF.

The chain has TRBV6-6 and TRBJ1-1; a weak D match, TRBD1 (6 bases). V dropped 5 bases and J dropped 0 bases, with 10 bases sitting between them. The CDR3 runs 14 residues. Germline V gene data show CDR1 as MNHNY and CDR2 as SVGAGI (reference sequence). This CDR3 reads CASSQGIMNTEAFF. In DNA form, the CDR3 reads TGTGCCAGCAGTCAGGGGATTATGAACACTGAAGCTTTCTTT.

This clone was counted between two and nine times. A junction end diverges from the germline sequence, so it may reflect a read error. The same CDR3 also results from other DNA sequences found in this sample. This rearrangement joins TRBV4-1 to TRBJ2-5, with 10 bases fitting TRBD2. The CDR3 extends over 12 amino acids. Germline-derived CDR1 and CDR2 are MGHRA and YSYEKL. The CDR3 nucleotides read TGTGCCAGCAGCGGGAGGGAGGAGACCCAGTACTTC. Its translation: CASSGREETQYF.

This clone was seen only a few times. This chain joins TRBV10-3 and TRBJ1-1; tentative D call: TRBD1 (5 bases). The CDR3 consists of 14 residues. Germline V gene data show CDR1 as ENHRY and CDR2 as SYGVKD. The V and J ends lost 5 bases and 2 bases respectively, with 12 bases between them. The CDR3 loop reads CAISPGDANTEAFF. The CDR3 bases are TGTGCCATCAGTCCCGGGGACGCTAACACTGAAGCTTTCTTT.

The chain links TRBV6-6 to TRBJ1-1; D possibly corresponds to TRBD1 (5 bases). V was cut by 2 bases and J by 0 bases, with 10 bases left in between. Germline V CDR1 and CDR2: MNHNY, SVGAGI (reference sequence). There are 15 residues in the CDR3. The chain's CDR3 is CASSYGGAMNTEAFF. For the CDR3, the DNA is TGTGCCAGCAGTTACGGAGGGGCGATGAACACTGAAGCTTTCTTT.

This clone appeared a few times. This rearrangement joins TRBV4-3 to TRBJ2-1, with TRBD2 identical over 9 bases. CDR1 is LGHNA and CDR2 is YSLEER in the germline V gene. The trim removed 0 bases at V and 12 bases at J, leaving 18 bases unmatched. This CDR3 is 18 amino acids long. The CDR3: CASSQDPPGAGGFPTQFF. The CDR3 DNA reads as TGCGCCAGCAGCCAAGATCCCCCAGGAGCGGGAGGTTTCCCTACGCAGTTCTTC.

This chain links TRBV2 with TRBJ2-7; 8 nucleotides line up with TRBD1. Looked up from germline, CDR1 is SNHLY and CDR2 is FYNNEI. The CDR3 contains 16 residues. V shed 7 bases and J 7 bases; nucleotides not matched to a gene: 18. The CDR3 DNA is TGTGCCAGCAACAACATCCAGGGGGCTAAATCGAGGGAGCAGTACTTC. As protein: CASNNIQGAKSREQYF.

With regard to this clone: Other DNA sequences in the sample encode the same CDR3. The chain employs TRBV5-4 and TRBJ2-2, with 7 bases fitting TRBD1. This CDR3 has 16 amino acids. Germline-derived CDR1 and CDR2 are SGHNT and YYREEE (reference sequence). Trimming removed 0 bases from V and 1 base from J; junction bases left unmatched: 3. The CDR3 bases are TGTGCCAGCAGCTTGGCGGGACAGATGAACACCGGGGAGCTGTTTTTT. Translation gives CASSLAGQMNTGELFF.